What follows are 13 T cell receptor beta chains derived from one specimen sequenced in a study of blood T cell repertoires in COVID-19. The repertoire was sequenced with immunoSEQ multiplex PCR; TCRdb's copy has only in-frame clones and lacks some. The sample contains 250,000 or so clones, roughly nine tenths of which appear only once. Sequenced sample: PBMCs or T cells enriched from blood (not recorded which). The receptor source for this set is a human donor in a cohort exposed to, infected with or recovered from COVID-19 (not recorded which). The donor label of this sample is uncertain.

The chain carries TRBV7-9 and TRBJ1-4, with 8 nucleotides matching TRBD1. In germline, CDR1 is SEHNR, CDR2 FQNEAQ (reference sequence). V lost 2 bases to trimming and J lost 7 bases; unmatched junction nucleotides: 6. CDR3 length: 15 amino acids. CDR3 DNA: TGTGCCAGCAGCTTACGAGCAGGGGGCGGTGAAAAACTGTTTTTT. This codes for CASSLRAGGGEKLFF. The whole variable domain, remainder taken from reference TRBV7-9 and TRBJ1-4, is DTGVSQNPRHKITKRGQNVTFRCDPISEHNRLYWYRQTLGQGPEFLTYFQNEAQLEKSRLLSDRFSAERPKGSFSTLEIQRTEQGDSAMYLCASSLRAGGGEKLFFGSGTQLSVL.

This clone appeared a single time. Distinct nucleotide sequences in the sample also encode this CDR3. The chain joins TRBV24-1 to TRBJ2-2, with D tentatively TRBD2 (6 bases). Germline CDR1 and CDR2: KGHDR and SFDVKD. The ends were cut back, 0 bases at V and 2 bases at J, with 9 bases in the middle. This CDR3 has 16 amino acids. The CDR3 nucleotides are TGTGCCACCAGTGATTTGAGGAGGGGAAACACCGGGGAGCTGTTTTTT. It codes for CATSDLRRGNTGELFF.

Comment on this clone: The same CDR3 also results from other DNA sequences found in this sample. V and J are TRBV19 and TRBJ2-2; no clear D. The CDR3 sequence is 12 residues long. The germline V gene has CDR1 LNHDA and CDR2 SQIVND (reference sequence). The V gene lost 5 bases and the J gene lost 7 bases, with 8 bases spanning the gap. DNA of the CDR3: TGTGCCAGTAGTCCTCGAGGCGGGGAGCTGTTTTTT. It is translated as CASSPRGGELFF. The full variable domain, rest sourced from reference TRBV19 and TRBJ2-2, is DGGITQSPKYLFRKEGQNVTLSCEQNLNHDAMYWYRQDPGQGLRLIYYSQIVNDFQKGDIAEGYSVSREKKESFPLTVTSAQKNPTAFYLCASSPRGGELFFGEGSRLTVL.

V and J are TRBV4-2 and TRBJ1-5; D is undetermined. There are 13 residues in the CDR3. The V and J ends lost 0 bases and 9 bases respectively, with 9 bases between them. Germline lookup yields CDR1 LGHNA and CDR2 YNFKEQ. CDR3 sequence reads: CASSQDFLGPQHF. CDR3 DNA: TGTGCCAGCAGCCAAGATTTCCTCGGGCCCCAGCATTTT.

The gene calls are TRBV2 and TRBJ1-2; D remains unclear. Trimming stripped 6 bases from V and 2 bases from J, with 13 bases between. Germline-derived CDR1 and CDR2 are SNHLY and FYNNEI. This CDR3 comprises 14 residues. CDR3 protein: CASSVGGLNYGYTF. The CDR3 DNA sequence: TGTGCCAGCAGCGTGGGAGGCCTCAACTATGGCTACACCTTC. The whole variable domain, remainder taken from reference TRBV2 and TRBJ1-2, is EPEVTQTPSHQVTQMGQEVILRCVPISNHLYFYWYRQILGQKVEFLVSFYNNEISEKSEIFDDQFSVERPDGSNFTLKIRSTKLEDSAMYFCASSVGGLNYGYTFGSGTRLTVV.

V gene TRBV19 combines with J gene TRBJ1-1; TRBD1 matches 9 bases. Unmatched junction bases numbered 9, after V lost 5 bases and J lost 5 bases. Germline V CDR1 and CDR2: LNHDA, SQIVND (reference sequence). CDR3 length: 15 residues. CDR3 DNA: TGTGCCAGTAGTGCCTCCCAACAGGGGGCAACTGAAGCTTTCTTT. As protein: CASSASQQGATEAFF.

This clone was observed once. V usage is TRBV5-1 and J usage is TRBJ1-1; 7 positions match TRBD1. CDR1 SGHRS and CDR2 YFSETQ come from the germline V gene. The V and J ends lost 1 base and 4 bases, in that order; junction bases with no gene match: 7. This CDR3 is built from 15 residues. The DNA of the CDR3 is TGCGCCAGCAGCTTGTACAGGGGTAAGGGCACTGAAGCTTTCTTT. It translates to CASSLYRGKGTEAFF. The full variable domain, its missing parts supplied by reference TRBV5-1 and TRBJ1-1, is KAGVTQTPRYLIKTRGQQVTLSCSPISGHRSVSWYQQTPGQGLQFLFEYFSETQRNKGNFPGRFSGRQFSNSRSEMNVSTLELGDSALYLCASSLYRGKGTEAFFGQGTRLTVV.

Only a few counts were recorded for this clone. V usage is TRBV7-3 and J usage is TRBJ1-1, with a possible D match to TRBD1 (5 bases). Trimming took off 2 bases at V and 6 bases at J, with 13 bases between the two ends. The germline V gene encodes CDR1 SGHTA and CDR2 FQGTGA. The CDR3 length is 14 residues. DNA for the CDR3: TGTGCCAGCAGCTTAGGAGGGACTAGGGCTGAAGCTTTCTTT. Translation: CASSLGGTRAEAFF. Together with reference TRBV7-3 and TRBJ1-1, the CDR3 gives the full variable domain: GAGVSQTPSNKVTEKGKYVELRCDPISGHTALYWYRQSLGQGPEFLIYFQGTGAADDSGLPNDRFFAVRPEGSVSTLKIQRTERGDSAVYLCASSLGGTRAEAFFGQGTRLTVV.

J is TRBJ1-6 and V is TRBV2, with TRBD1 identical over 10 bases. The CDR3 sequence is 15 residues long. Trimming cost V 7 bases and J 7 bases; bases outside gene matches: 7. Per germline, CDR1 SNHLY and CDR2 FYNNEI. CDR3: CASIDRGLGNSPLHF. CDR3 DNA: TGTGCCAGCATTGACAGGGGGCTAGGGAATTCACCCCTCCACTTT.

The J gene is TRBJ1-3, the V gene TRBV4-1; possible D gene TRBD1, 6 bases. The V gene's germline CDR1 is MGHRA and CDR2 YSYEKL. The V end was cut by 5 bases, the J end by 0 bases, with 14 bases between. The CDR3 has 16 residues. This CDR3 is CASSSPGVGSGNTIYF. In DNA, the CDR3 is TGCGCCAGCAGCTCCCCAGGGGTCGGCTCTGGAAACACCATATATTTT.

The gene calls are TRBV7-2 and TRBJ1-4; D possibly corresponds to TRBD1 (5 bases). This CDR3 has 14 residues. Germline V gene lookup returns CDR1 SGHTA and CDR2 FQGNSA. The V and J ends lost 6 bases and 8 bases respectively, with 16 bases between them. The chain's CDR3 is CASRARGYREKLFF. The DNA for the CDR3 is TGTGCCAGCAGGGCTAGGGGATATCGAGAAAAACTGTTTTTT. Full variable domain (missing parts from reference TRBV7-2 and TRBJ1-4): GAGVSQSPSNKVTEKGKDVELRCDPISGHTALYWYRQSLGQGLEFLIYFQGNSAPDKSGLPSDRFSAERTGGSVSTLTIQRTQQEDSAVYLCASRARGYREKLFFGSGTQLSVL.

The CDR3 DNA sequence: TGCAGCGTTGAAGATACAGCGGACGAGAATGAAAAACTGTTTTTT. This translates into CSVEDTADENEKLFF. The chain is built from TRBV29-1 and TRBJ1-4, with D unresolved. CDR3 length: 15 amino acids. Germline V lookup: CDR1 SQVTM, CDR2 ANQGSEA. V was trimmed by 0 bases and J by 5 bases, leaving 13 bases between them.

V usage is TRBV5-8 and J usage is TRBJ1-6, with D possibly TRBD1 on 5 matching bases. The CDR3 is 16 residues long. Trimming pared 0 bases from V and 8 bases from J, leaving 15 bases between. Germline-derived CDR1 and CDR2 are SGHTS and YDEGEE. The CDR3: CASSLVAGSGDSPLHF. CDR3 in DNA: TGTGCCAGCAGCTTGGTTGCGGGGTCGGGGGATTCACCCCTCCACTTT.